Listed below are T cell receptor beta chains from one sample, sequenced in a study of CD8 T cells in Susac syndrome. TCRdb processed the immunoSEQ multiplex PCR reads anew with MiXCR; each CDR3 protein has one entry. Seen here are around 230,000 distinct CDR3 sequences, about 96% observed once, and the top ten hold 0.085% to 0.1%. Sequenced input: CD4+ T cells from PBMCs. The receptors stem from a human donor with multiple sclerosis. Each CDR3 is given without its conserved first and last residue.

V	J	CDR3
TRBV3-1	TRBJ1-5	ASSHGEDRVHQPQH
TRBV28	TRBJ2-7	ASSTSGLAASYEQY
TRBV30	TRBJ2-7	ACTGQGAYEQY
TRBV28	TRBJ2-7	ASSLVQGAREQY
TRBV7-9	TRBJ1-5	ASSFNTGVNQPQH
TRBV24-1	TRBJ1-2	ATSRSNYGYT
TRBV4-2	TRBJ2-1	ASSSEGPDEQF
TRBV9	TRBJ1-3	ASSVGDRVSGNTIY
TRBV5-1	TRBJ2-5	ASKGTGQTQETQY
TRBV7-9	TRBJ2-1	ASSFATRSEQF
TRBV20-1	TRBJ1-2	SASSWVGSPHGYT
TRBV20-1	TRBJ2-7	SALIGVAYEQY
TRBV12-3/TRBV12-4	TRBJ2-3	ASSFGDRGSTDTQY
TRBV3-1	TRBJ2-5	ASSQGPLQETQY
TRBV29-1	TRBJ2-7	SVGGPHSYEQY
TRBV20-1	TRBJ2-1	SARDESLAGVNEQF
TRBV20-1	TRBJ2-1	SHLRQAHNEQF
TRBV20-1	TRBJ2-1	SASQRGLYNEQF
TRBV18	TRBJ2-1	ASSLTGTFNEQF
TRBV20-1	TRBJ1-1	SAREGATEAF
TRBV3-1	TRBJ2-3	ASSHPRGGRTDTQY
TRBV27	TRBJ2-7	ASSLRGGANYEQY
TRBV12-5	TRBJ2-7	ASGFNPALEQY
TRBV4-2	TRBJ2-3	ASSGRRTDTQY